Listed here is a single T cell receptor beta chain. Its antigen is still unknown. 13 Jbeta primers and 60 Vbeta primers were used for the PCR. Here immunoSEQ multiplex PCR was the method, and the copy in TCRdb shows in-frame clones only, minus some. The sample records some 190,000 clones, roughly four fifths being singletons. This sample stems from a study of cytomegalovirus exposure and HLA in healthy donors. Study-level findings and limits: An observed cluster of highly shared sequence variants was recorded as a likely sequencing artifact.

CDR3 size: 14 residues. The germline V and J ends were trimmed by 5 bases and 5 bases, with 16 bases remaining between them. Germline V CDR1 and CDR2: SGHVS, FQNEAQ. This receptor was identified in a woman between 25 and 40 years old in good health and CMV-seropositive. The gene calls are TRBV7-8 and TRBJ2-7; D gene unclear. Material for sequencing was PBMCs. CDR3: CASSPTPDKNEQYF. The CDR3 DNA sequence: TGTGCCAGCAGCCCCACCCCAGATAAGAACGAGCAGTACTTC.